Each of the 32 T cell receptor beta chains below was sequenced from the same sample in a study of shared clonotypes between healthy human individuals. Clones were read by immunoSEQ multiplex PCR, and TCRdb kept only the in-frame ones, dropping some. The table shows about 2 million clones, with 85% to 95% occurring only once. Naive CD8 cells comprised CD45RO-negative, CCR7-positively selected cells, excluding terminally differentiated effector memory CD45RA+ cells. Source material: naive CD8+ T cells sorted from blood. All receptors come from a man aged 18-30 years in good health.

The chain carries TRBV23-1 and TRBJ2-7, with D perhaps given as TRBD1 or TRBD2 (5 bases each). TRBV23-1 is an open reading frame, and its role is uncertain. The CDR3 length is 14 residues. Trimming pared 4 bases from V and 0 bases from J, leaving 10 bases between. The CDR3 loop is CASSLWGCSYEQYF. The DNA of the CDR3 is TGCGCCAGCAGTCTTTGGGGGTGCTCCTACGAGCAGTACTTC.

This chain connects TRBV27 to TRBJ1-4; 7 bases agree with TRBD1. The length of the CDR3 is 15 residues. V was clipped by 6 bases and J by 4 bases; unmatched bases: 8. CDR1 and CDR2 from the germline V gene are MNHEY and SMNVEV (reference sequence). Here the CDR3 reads CASREGTAFNEKLFF. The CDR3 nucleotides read TGTGCCAGCAGGGAAGGGACAGCGTTTAATGAAAAACTGTTTTTT.

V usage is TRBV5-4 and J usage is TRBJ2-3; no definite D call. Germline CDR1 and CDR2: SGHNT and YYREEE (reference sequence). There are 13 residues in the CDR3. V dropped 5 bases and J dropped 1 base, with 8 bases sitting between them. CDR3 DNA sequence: TGTGCCAGCAGTTTCCAGGGCACAGATACGCAGTATTTT. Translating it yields CASSFQGTDTQYF. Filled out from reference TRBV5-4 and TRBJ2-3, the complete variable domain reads ETGVTQSPTHLIKTRGQQVTLRCSSQSGHNTVSWYQQALGQGPQFIFQYYREEENGRGNFPPRFSGLQFPNYSSELNVNALELDDSALYLCASSFQGTDTQYFGPGTRLTVL.

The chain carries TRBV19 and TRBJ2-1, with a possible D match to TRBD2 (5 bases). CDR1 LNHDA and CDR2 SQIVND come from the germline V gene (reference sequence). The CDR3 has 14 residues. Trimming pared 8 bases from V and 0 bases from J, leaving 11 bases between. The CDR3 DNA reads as TGTGCCAGTCTCAGCGGTAGCTCCTACAATGAGCAGTTCTTC. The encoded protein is CASLSGSSYNEQFF. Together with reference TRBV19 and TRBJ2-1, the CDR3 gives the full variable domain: DGGITQSPKYLFRKEGQNVTLSCEQNLNHDAMYWYRQDPGQGLRLIYYSQIVNDFQKGDIAEGYSVSREKKESFPLTVTSAQKNPTAFYLCASLSGSSYNEQFFGPGTRLTVL.

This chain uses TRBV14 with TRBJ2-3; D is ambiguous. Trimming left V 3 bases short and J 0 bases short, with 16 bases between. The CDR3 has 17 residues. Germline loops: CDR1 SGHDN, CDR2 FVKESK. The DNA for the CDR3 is TGTGCCAGCAGCCAGGACCACGATACTTTTAGCACAGATACGCAGTATTTT. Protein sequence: CASSQDHDTFSTDTQYF.

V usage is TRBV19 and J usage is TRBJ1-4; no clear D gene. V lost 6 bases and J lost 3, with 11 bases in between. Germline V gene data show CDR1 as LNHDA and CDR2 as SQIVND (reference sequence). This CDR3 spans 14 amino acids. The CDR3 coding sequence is TGTGCCAGTAGGGGTGAGGGTGCTAATGAAAAACTGTTTTTT. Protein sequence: CASRGEGANEKLFF.

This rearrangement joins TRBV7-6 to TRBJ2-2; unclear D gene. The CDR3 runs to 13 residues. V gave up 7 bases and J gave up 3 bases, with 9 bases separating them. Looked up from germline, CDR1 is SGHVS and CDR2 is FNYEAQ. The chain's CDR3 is CASIHPHTGELFF. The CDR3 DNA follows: TGTGCCAGCATCCATCCTCACACCGGGGAGCTGTTTTTT.

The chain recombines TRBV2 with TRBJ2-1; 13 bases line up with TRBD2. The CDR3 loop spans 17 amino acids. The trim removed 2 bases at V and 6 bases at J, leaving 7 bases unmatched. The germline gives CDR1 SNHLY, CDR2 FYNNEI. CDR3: CASSERWGTSGTNEQFF. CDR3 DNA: TGTGCCAGCAGTGAACGGTGGGGGACTAGCGGGACCAATGAGCAGTTCTTC.

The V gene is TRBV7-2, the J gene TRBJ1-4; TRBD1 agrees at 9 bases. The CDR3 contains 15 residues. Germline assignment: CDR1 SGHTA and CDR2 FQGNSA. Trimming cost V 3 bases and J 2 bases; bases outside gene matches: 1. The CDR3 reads CASSLTGGTNEKLFF. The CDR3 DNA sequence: TGTGCCAGCAGCTTGACAGGGGGGACTAATGAAAAACTGTTTTTT.

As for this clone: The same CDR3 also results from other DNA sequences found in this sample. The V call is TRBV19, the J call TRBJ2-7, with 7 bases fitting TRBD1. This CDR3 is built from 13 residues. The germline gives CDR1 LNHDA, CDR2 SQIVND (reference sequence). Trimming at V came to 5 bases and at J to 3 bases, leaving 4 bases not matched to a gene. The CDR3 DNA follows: TGTGCCAGTAGTTTGGCAGGGGGCTACGAGCAGTACTTC. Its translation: CASSLAGGYEQYF.

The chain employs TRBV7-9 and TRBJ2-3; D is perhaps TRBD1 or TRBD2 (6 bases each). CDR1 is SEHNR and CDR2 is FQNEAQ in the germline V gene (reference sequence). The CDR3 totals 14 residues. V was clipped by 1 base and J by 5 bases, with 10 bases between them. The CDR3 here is CASSLDGGRDTQYF. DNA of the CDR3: TGTGCCAGCAGCTTAGATGGGGGGCGAGATACGCAGTATTTT.

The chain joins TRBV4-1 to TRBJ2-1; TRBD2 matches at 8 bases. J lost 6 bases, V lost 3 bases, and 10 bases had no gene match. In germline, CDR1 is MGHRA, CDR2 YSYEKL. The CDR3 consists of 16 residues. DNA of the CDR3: TGCGCCAGCAGCCAGGGAGCGGGAGTAGTCGGCAATGAGCAGTTCTTC. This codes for CASSQGAGVVGNEQFF.

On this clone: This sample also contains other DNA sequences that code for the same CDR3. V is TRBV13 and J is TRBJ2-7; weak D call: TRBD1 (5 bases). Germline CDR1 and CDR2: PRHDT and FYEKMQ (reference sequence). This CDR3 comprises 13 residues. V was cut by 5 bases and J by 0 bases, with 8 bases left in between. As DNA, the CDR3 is TGTGCCAGCAGCGGGGCGCCCTCCTACGAGCAGTACTTC. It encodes CASSGAPSYEQYF.

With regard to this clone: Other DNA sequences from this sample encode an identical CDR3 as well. CDR3 coding DNA: TGTGCCAGCTCTGAAGCAGGGAGCTCCTACGAGCAGTACTTC. Amino acid sequence: CASSEAGSSYEQYF. The chain has TRBV18 and TRBJ2-7; TRBD1 or TRBD2 may be the D gene (5 bases each). The CDR3 has 14 residues. The V and J ends lost 6 bases and 0 bases respectively, with 12 bases between them. Per the germline V gene, CDR1 is KGHSH and CDR2 is LQKENI.

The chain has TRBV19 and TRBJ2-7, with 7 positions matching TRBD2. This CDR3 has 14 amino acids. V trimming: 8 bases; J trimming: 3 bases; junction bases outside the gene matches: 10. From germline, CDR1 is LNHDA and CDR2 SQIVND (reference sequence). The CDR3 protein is CASGEAGGNYEQYF. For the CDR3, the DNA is TGTGCCAGTGGTGAGGCCGGGGGGAACTACGAGCAGTACTTC. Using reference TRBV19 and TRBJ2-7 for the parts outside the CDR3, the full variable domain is DGGITQSPKYLFRKEGQNVTLSCEQNLNHDAMYWYRQDPGQGLRLIYYSQIVNDFQKGDIAEGYSVSREKKESFPLTVTSAQKNPTAFYLCASGEAGGNYEQYFGPGTRLTVT.

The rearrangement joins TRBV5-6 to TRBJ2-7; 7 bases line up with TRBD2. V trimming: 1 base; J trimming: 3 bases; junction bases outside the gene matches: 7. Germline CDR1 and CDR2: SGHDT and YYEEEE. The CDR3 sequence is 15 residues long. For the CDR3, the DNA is TGTGCCAGCAGCTTGCTTGCGGCTAGCGGCTACGAGCAGTACTTC. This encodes CASSLLAASGYEQYF.

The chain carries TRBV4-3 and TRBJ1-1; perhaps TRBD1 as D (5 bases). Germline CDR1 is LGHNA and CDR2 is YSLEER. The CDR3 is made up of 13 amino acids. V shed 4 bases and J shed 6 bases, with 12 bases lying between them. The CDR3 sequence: CASSLNPTAEAFF. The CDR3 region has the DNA TGCGCCAGCAGCCTTAACCCGACAGCTGAAGCTTTCTTT.

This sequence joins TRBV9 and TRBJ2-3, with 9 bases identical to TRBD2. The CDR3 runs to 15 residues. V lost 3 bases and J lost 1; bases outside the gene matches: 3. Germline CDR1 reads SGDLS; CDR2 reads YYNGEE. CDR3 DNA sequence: TGTGCCAGCAGCGAGCGCGGGAGGGGCACAGATACGCAGTATTTT. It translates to CASSERGRGTDTQYF.

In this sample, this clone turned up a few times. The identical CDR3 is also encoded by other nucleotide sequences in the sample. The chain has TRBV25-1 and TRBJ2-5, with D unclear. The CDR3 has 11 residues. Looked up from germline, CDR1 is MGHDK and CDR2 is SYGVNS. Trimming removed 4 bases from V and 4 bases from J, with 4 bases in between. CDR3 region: CASSALETQYF. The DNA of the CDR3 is TGTGCCAGCAGTGCTTTAGAGACCCAGTACTTC. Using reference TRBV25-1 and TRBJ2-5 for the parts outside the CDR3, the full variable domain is EADIYQTPRYLVIGTGKKITLECSQTMGHDKMYWYQQDPGMELHLIHYSYGVNSTEKGDLSSESTVSRIRTEHFPLTLESARPSHTSQYLCASSALETQYFGPGTRLLVL.

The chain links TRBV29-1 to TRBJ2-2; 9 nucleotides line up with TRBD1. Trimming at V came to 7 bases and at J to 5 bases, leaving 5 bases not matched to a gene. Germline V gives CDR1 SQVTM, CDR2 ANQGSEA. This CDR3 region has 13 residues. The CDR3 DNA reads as TGCAGCGGAGGGGACAGGGTAACCGGGGAGCTGTTTTTT. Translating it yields CSGGDRVTGELFF.

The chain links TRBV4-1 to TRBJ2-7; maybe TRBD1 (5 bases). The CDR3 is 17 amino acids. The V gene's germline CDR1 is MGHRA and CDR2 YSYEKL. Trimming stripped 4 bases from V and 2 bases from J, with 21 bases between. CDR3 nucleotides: TGCGCCAGCAGCCCGTTCAGTTTGGGCAGGGTCGCCTACGAGCAGTACTTC. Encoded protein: CASSPFSLGRVAYEQYF.

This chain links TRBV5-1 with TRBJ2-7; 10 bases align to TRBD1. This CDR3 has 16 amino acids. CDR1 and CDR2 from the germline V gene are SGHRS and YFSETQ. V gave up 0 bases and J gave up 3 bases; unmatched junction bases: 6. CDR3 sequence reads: CASSLAGTGDIYEQYF. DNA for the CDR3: TGCGCCAGCAGCTTGGCCGGGACAGGGGACATCTACGAGCAGTACTTC.

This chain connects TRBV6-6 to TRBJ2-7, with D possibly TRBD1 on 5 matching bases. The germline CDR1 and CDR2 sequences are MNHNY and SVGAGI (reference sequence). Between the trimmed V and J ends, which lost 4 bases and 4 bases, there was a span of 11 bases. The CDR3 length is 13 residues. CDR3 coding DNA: TGTGCCAGCAGTTCCAGGGTAATTTACGAGCAGTACTTC. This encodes CASSSRVIYEQYF.

The CDR3 reads CASSPGSQWGEQYF. In nucleotides, the CDR3 is TGTGCCAGCAGCCCGGGGTCCCAATGGGGCGAGCAGTACTTC. The V gene is TRBV5-6, the J gene TRBJ2-7; D perhaps matches TRBD2 (5 bases). V was pared by 4 bases and J by 6 bases, with 17 bases between. Germline lookup yields CDR1 SGHDT and CDR2 YYEEEE. The CDR3 is 14 amino acids.

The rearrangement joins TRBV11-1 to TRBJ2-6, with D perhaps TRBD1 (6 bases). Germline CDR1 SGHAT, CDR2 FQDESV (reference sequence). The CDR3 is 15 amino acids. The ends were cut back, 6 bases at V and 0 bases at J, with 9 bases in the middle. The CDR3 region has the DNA TGTGCCAGCAGGACAGGAAGCTCTGGGGCCAACGTCCTGACTTTC. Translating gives CASRTGSSGANVLTF.

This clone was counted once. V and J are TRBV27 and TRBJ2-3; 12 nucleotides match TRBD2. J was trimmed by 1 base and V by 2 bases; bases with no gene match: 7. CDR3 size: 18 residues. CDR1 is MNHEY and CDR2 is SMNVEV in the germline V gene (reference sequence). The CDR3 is CASSLGTSGFRGTDTQYF. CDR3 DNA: TGTGCCAGCAGTTTAGGGACTAGCGGGTTTAGGGGCACAGATACGCAGTATTTT.

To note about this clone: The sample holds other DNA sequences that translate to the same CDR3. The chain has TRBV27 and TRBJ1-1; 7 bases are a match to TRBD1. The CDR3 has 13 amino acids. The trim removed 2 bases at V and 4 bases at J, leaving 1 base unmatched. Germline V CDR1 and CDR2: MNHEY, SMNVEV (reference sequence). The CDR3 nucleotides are TGTGCCAGCAGTTTAACAGGGGCCACTGAAGCTTTCTTT. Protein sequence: CASSLTGATEAFF.

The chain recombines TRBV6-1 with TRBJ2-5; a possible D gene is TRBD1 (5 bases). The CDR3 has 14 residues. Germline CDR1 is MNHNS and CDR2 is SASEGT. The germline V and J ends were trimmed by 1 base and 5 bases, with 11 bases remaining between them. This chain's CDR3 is CASSEGAGLETQYF. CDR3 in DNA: TGTGCCAGCAGTGAAGGGGCAGGGCTCGAGACCCAGTACTTC.

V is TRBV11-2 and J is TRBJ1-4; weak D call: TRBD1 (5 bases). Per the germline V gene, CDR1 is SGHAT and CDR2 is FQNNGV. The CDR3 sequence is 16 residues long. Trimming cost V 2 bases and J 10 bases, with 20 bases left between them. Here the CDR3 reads CASSLNPDGAISKLFF. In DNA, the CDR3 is TGTGCCAGCAGCTTAAACCCCGACGGGGCGATCTCAAAACTGTTTTTT.

Here the CDR3 DNA reads TGTGCCACCAGCCCCACTGGGGGCTCCTACAATGAGCAGTTCTTC. Translating gives CATSPTGGSYNEQFF. The gene calls are TRBV15 and TRBJ2-1; D tentatively reads TRBD1 or TRBD2 (5 bases each). The CDR3 contains 15 residues. V was cut by 5 bases and J by 0 bases, with 11 bases left in between. Germline V gene data show CDR1 as LNHNV and CDR2 as YYDKDF (reference sequence).

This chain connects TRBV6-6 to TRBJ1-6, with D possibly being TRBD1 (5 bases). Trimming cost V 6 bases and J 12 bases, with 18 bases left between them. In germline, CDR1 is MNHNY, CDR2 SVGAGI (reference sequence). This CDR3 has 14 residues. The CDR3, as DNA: TGTGCCAGCAGCATTTTACCCCTCAGGGAACCCCTCCACTTT. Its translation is CASSILPLREPLHF.

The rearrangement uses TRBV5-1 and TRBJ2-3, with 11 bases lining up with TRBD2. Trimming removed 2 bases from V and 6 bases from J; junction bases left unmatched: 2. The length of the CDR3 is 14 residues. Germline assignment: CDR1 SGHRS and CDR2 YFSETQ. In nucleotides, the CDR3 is TGCGCCAGCAGCTTCCTAGCGGGAGGTGATACGCAGTATTTT. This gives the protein CASSFLAGGDTQYF. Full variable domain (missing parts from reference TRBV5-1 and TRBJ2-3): KAGVTQTPRYLIKTRGQQVTLSCSPISGHRSVSWYQQTPGQGLQFLFEYFSETQRNKGNFPGRFSGRQFSNSRSEMNVSTLELGDSALYLCASSFLAGGDTQYFGPGTRLTVL.